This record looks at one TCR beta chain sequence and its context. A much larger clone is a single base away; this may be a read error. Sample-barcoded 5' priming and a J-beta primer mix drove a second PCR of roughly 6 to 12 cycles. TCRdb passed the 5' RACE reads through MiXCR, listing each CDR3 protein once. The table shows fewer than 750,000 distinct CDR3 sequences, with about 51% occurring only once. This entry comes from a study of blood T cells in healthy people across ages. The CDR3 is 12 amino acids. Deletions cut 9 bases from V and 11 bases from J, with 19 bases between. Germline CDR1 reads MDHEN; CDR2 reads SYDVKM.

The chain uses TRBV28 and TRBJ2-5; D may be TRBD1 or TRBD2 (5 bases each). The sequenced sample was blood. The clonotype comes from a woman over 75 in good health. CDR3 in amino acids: CASLNRRGEQYF. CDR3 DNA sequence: TGTGCCAGTTTAAACCGTAGAGGGGAGCAGTACTTC.